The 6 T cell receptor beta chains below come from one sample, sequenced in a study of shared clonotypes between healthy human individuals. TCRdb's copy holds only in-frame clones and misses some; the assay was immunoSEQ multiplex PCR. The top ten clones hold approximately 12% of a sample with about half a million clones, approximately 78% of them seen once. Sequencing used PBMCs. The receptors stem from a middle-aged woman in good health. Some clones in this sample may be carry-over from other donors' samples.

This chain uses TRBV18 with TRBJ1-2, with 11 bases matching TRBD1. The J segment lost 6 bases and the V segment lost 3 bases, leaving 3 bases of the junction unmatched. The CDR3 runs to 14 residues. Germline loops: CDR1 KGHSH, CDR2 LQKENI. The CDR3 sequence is CASSPGQGVDGYTF. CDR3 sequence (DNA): TGTGCCAGCTCACCGGGACAGGGGGTAGATGGCTACACCTTC.

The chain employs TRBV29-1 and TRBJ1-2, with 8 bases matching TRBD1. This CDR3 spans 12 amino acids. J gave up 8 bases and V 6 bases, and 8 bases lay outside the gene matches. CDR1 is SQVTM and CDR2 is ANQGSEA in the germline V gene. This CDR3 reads CSVDRGREGYTF. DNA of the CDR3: TGCAGCGTCGACAGGGGCCGGGAAGGCTACACCTTC.

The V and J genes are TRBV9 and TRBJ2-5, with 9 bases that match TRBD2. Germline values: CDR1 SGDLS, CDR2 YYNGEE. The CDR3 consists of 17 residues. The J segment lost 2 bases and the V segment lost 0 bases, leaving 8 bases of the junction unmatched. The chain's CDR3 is CASSVGASGISQETQYF. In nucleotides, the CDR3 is TGTGCCAGCAGCGTAGGGGCTAGCGGGATATCACAAGAGACCCAGTACTTC.

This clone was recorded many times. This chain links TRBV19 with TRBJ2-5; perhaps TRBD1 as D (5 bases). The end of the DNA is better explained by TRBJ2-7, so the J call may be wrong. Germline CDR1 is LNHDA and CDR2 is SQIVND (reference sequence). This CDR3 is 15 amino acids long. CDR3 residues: CASSTRQTNSYEQYF. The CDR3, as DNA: TGTGCCAGTAGTACCCGACAGACCAACTCCTACGAGCAGTACTTC.

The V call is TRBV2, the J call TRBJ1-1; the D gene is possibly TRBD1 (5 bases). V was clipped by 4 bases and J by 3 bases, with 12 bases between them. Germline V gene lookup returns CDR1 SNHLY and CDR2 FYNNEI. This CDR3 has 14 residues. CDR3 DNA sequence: TGTGCCAGCAGTGCTCGGCGGGGCGACACTGAAGCTTTCTTT. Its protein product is CASSARRGDTEAFF.

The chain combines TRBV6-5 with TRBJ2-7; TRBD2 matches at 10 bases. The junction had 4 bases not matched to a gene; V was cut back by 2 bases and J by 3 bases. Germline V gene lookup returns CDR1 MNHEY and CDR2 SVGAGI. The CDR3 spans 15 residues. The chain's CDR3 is CASSYRTSGLYEQYF. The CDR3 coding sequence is TGTGCCAGCAGTTACCGGACTAGCGGCCTCTACGAGCAGTACTTC.